One TCR beta chain is described in this entry. The data stem from a study of cytomegalovirus exposure and HLA in healthy donors. Deletions cut 2 bases from V and 7 bases from J, with 22 bases between. CDR1 and CDR2 from the germline V gene are SGDLS and YYNGEE. The CDR3 runs to 16 residues. Generated by immunoSEQ multiplex PCR, the TCRdb table keeps only in-frame clones and is missing some. The data hold 200,000 to 250,000 clones, with around 87% observed a single time. Sequenced input: PBMCs. The sequence was obtained from a woman younger than 35 in good health and CMV-seropositive. The chain carries TRBV9 and TRBJ2-7, with a weak D call TRBD2 (5 bases). The CDR3 DNA follows: TGTGCCAGCAGCGTTTCCGCAAGGCGGGCGGTCGGGGAGCAGTACTTC. It translates to CASSVSARRAVGEQYF.